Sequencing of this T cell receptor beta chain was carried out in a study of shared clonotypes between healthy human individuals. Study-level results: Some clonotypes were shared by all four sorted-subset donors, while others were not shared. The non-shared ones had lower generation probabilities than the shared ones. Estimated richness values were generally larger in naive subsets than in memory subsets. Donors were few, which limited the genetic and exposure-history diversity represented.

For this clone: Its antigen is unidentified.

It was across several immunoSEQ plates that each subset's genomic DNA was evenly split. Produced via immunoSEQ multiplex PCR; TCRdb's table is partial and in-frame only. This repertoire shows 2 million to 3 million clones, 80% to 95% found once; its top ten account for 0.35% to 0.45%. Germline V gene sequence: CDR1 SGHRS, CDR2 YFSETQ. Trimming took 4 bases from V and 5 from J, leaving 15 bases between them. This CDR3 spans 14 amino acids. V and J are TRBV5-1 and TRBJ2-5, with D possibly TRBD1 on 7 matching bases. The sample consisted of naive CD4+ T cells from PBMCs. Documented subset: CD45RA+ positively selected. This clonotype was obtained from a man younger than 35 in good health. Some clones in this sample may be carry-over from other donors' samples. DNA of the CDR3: TGCGCCAGCAGCCTGGGGGGACAGTTGGAGACCCAGTACTTC. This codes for CASSLGGQLETQYF. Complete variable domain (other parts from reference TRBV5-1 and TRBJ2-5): KAGVTQTPRYLIKTRGQQVTLSCSPISGHRSVSWYQQTPGQGLQFLFEYFSETQRNKGNFPGRFSGRQFSNSRSEMNVSTLELGDSALYLCASSLGGQLETQYFGPGTRLLVL.